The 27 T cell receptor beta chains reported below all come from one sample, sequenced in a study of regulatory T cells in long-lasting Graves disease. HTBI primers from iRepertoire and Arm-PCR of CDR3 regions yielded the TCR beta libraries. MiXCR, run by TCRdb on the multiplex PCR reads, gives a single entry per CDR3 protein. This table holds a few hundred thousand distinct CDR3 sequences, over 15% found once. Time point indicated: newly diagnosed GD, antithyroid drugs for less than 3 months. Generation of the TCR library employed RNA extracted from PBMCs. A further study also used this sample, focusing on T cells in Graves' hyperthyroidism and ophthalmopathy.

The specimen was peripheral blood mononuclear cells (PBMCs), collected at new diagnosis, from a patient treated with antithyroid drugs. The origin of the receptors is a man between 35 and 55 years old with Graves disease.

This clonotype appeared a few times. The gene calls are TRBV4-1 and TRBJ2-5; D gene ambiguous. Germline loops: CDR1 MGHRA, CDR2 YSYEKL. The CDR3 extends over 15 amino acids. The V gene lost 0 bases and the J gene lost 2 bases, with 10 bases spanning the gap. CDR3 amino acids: CASSQDRTVQETQYF. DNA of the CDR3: TGCGCCAGCAGCCAAGATCGCACGGTACAAGAGACCCAGTACTTC.

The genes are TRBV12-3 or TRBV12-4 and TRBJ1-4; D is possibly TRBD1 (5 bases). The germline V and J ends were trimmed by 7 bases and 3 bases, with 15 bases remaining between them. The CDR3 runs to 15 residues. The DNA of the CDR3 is TGTGCCAGCAATTTTGGAGGGGAGGCTAATGAAAAACTGTTTTTT. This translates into CASNFGGEANEKLFF.

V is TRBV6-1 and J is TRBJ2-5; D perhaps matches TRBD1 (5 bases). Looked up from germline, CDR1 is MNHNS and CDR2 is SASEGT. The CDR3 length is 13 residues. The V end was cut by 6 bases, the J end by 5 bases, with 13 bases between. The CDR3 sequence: CASSTPGKETQYF. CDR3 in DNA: TGTGCCAGCAGCACTCCAGGGAAGGAGACCCAGTACTTC.

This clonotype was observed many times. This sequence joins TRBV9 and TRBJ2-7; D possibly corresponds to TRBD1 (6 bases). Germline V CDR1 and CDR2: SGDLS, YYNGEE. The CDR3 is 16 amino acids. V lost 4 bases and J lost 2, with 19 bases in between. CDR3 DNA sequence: TGTGCCAGCAGCCCTCGCCCGGGGACACCTACCTACGAGCAGTACTTC. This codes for CASSPRPGTPTYEQYF. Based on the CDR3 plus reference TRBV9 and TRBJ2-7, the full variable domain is DSGVTQTPKHLITATGQRVTLRCSPRSGDLSVYWYQQSLDQGLQFLIQYYNGEERAKGNILERFSAQQFPDLHSELNLSSLELGDSALYFCASSPRPGTPTYEQYFGPGTRLTVT.

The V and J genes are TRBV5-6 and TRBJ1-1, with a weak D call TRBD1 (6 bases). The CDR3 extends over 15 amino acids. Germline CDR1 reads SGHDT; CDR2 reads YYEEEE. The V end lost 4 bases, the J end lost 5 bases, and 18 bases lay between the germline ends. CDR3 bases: TGTGCCAGCAGCAGGCGCGCCAGGGGTGAGACTGAAGCTTTCTTT. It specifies CASSRRARGETEAFF.

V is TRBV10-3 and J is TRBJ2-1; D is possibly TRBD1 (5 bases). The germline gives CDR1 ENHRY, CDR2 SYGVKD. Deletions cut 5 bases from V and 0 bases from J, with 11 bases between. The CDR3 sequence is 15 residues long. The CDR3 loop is CAISSDSSSYNEQFF. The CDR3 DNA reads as TGTGCCATCAGTTCAGACAGCAGCTCCTACAATGAGCAGTTCTTC.

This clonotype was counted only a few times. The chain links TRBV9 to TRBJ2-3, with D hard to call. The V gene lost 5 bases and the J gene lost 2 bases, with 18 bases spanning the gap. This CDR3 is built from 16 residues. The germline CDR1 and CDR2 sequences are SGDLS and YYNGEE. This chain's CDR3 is CASSPRKDDFTDTQYF. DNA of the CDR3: TGTGCCAGCAGTCCCAGGAAGGACGACTTCACAGATACGCAGTATTTT.

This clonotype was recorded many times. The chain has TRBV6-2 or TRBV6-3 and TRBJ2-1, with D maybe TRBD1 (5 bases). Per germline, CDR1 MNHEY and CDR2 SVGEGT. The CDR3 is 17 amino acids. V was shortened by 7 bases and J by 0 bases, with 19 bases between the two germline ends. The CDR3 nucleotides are TGTGCCAGCACCCCCCTATTGACAGTTAGCTCCTACAATGAGCAGTTCTTC. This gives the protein CASTPLLTVSSYNEQFF.

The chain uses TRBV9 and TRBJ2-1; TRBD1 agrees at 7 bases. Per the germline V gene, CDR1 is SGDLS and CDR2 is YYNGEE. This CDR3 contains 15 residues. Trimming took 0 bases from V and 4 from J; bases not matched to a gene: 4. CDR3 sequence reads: CASSVEGGPYNEQFF. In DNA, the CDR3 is TGTGCCAGCAGCGTAGAAGGGGGCCCATACAATGAGCAGTTCTTC.

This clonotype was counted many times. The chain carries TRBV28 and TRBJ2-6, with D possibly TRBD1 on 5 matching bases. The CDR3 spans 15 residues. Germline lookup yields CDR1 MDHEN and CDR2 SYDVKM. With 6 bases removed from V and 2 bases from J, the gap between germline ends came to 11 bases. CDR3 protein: CASSLSRAGANVLTF. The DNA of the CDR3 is TGTGCCAGCAGCTTAAGCAGGGCTGGGGCCAACGTCCTGACTTTC.

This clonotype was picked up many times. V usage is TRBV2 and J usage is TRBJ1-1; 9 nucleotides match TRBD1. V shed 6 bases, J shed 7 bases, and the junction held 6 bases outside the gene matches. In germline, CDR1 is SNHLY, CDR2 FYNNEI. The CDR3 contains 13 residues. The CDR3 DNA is TGTGCCAGCAGAGGAACAGGGGGCTATGAAGCTTTCTTT. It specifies CASRGTGGYEAFF.

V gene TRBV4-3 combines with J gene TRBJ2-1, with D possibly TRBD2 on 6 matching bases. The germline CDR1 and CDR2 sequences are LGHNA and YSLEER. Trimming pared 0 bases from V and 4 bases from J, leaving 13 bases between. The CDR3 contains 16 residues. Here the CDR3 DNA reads TGCGCCAGCAGCCAAGATTGGGGGGTGGGTTACAATGAGCAGTTCTTC. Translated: CASSQDWGVGYNEQFF.

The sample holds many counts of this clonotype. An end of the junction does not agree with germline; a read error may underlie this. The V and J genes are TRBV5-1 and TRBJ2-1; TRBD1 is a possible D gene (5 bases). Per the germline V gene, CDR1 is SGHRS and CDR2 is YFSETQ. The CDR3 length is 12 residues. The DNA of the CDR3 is TGCGCCAGCAGGGATGATTATCAAGGGGTACTCTTC. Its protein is CASRDDYQGVLF.

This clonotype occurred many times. The CDR3 reads CSAGTRYTDTQYF. The CDR3 nucleotides are TGCAGCGCCGGGACCCGCTACACAGATACGCAGTATTTT. This chain uses TRBV29-1 with TRBJ2-3; D is possibly TRBD1 or TRBD2 (5 bases each). There are 13 residues in the CDR3. Trimming took 7 bases from V and 2 from J, leaving 13 bases between them. CDR1 and CDR2 (germline): SQVTM, ANQGSEA.

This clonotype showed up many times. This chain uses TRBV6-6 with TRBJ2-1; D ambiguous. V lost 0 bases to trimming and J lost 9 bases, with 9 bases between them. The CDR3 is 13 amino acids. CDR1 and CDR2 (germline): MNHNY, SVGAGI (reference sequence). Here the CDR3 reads CASSYSRHTEQFF. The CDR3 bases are TGTGCCAGCAGTTACTCGCGGCACACTGAGCAGTTCTTC.

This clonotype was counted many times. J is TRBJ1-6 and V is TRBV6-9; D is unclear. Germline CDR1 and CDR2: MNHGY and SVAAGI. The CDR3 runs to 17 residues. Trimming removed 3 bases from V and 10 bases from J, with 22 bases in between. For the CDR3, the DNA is TGTGCCAGCAGTTACCTACGACCTCGGTGGCCGAACTCACCCCTCCACTTT. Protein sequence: CASSYLRPRWPNSPLHF.

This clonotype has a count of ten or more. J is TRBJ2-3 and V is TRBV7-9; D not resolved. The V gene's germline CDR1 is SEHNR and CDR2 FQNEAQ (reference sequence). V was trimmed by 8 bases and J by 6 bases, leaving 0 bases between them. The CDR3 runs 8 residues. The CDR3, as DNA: TGTGCCAGCGATACGCAGTATTTT. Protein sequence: CASDTQYF.

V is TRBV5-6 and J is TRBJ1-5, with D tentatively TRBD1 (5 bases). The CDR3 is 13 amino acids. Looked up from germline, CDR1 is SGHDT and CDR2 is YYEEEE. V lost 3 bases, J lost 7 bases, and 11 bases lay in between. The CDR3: CASSWGRGQPQHF. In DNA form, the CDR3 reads TGTGCCAGCAGCTGGGGGAGGGGCCAGCCCCAGCATTTT.

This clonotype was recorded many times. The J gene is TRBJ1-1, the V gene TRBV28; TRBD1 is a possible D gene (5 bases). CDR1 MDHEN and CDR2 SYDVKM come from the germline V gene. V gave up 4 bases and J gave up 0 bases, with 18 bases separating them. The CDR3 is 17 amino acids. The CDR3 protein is CASSSLGVGGLNTEAFF. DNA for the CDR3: TGTGCCAGCAGTTCCCTGGGGGTGGGGGGTCTGAACACTGAAGCTTTCTTT.

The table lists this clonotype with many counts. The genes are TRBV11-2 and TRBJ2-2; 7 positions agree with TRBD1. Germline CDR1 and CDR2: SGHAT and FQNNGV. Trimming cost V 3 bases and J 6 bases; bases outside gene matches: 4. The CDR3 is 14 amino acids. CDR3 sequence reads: CASSFGQAAGELFF. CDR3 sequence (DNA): TGTGCCAGCAGCTTCGGACAGGCGGCCGGGGAGCTGTTTTTT.

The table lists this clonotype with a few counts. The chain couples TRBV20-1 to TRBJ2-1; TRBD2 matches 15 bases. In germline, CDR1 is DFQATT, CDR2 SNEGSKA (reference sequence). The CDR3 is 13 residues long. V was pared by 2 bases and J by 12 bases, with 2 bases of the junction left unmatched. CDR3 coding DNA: TGCAGTGCTAGATCGGGACTAGCGGGGGGGCAGTTCTTC. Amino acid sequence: CSARSGLAGGQFF.

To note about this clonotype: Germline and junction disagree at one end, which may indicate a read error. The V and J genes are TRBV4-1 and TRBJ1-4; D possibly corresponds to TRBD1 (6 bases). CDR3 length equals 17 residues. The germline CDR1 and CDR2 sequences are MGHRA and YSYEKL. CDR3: CASSPHPRGATNEKRFF. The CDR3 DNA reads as TGCGCCAGCAGCCCTCACCCCCGGGGGGCAACTAATGAAAAACGGTTTTTT.

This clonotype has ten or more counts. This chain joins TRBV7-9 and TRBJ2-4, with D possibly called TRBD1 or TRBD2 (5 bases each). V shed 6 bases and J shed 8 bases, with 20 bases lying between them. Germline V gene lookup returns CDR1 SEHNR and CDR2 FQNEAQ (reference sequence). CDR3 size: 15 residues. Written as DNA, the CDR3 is TGTGCCAGCAGTCTAGAGGGTCAAAGGGGAGACATTCAGTACTTC. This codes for CASSLEGQRGDIQYF.

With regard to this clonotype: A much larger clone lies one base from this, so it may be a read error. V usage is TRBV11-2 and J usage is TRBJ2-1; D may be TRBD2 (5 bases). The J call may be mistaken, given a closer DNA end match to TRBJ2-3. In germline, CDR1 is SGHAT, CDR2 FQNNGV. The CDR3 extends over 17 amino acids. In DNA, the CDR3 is TGTGCCAGCAGGTTAGCGCTACCAGGTGCGGGCACAGATACGCAGTATTTT. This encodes CASRLALPGAGTDTQYF.

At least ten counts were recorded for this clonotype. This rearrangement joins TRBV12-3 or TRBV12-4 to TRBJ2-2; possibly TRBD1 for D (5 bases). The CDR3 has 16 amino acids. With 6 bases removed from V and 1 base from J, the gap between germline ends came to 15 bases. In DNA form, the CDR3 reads TGTGCCAGCAGCGACGACCGGACAAAGAACACCGGGGAGCTGTTTTTT. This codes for CASSDDRTKNTGELFF.

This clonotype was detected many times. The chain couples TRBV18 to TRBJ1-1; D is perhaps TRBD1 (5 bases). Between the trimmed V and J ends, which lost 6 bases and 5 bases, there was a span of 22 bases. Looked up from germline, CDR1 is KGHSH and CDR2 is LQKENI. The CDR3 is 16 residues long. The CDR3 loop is CASSAYNGQRGTEAFF. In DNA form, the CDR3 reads TGTGCCAGCTCGGCGTATAATGGGCAGAGGGGTACTGAAGCTTTCTTT.

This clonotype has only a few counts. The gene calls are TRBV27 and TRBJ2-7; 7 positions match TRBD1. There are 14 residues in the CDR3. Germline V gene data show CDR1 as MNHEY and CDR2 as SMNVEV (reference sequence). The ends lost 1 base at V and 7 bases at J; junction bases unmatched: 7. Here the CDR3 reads CASSLYGRGFEQYF. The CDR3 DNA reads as TGTGCCAGCAGTTTATATGGCAGGGGGTTTGAGCAGTACTTC.